This TCR beta chain is drawn from a study of CD8+ T cells in alopecia areata. To note about this clone: Other DNA sequences of this sample code for an identical CDR3.

Trimming cost V 2 bases and J 5 bases, with 6 bases left between them. Looked up from germline, CDR1 is SGHTA and CDR2 is FQGNSA. This CDR3 comprises 12 residues. In each case, RNA was isolated and then reverse transcribed into cDNA as the sequencing template. This table comes from immunoSEQ multiplex PCR, and its TCRdb copy is limited to in-frame clones, with some not included. Among some 110,000 clones, approximately 38% were seen once, and the ten largest hold approximately 3%. What was sequenced was CD4+ T cells sorted from blood. The gene calls are TRBV7-2 and TRBJ2-5, with a possible D match to TRBD1 (6 bases). The source is a human donor with alopecia areata. The CDR3 here is CASSLRGETQYF. The CDR3 region has the DNA TGTGCCAGCAGCTTAAGGGGGGAGACCCAGTACTTC.